This T cell receptor beta chain was retrieved from a study of vaccination and CD4 T cells after COVID-19. Across the whole study: Subjects got two shots of BNT162b2 or mRNA-1273 vaccine.

Described treatment: roughly nine-day PBMC culture with coronavirus spike peptide pools or control peptides (ViraFEST assay). This CDR3 has 16 residues. Germline V CDR1 and CDR2: MNHEY, SVGEGT. V was trimmed by 4 bases and J by 7 bases, leaving 17 bases between them. A note on this clonotype: Its antigen is not identified.

Cultured CD4+ T cells had their DNA profiled by the Oncomine TCR Beta short-read assay. TCRdb called the PCR reads again in MiXCR, with one record for every CDR3 protein. The table shows around 10,000 distinct CDR3 sequences, with 29% occurring only once. The specimen sequenced was cultured CD4+ T cells from blood. V gene TRBV6-2 or TRBV6-3 combines with J gene TRBJ1-6; D unclear. The receptor was isolated from a human donor with COVID-19. The CDR3 loop is CASSSRVKGPNSPLHF. The CDR3 DNA is TGTGCCAGCAGTTCCCGGGTTAAGGGTCCAAATTCACCCCTCCACTTT.